This T cell receptor (beta chain) was documented in a study of blood T cell repertoires in COVID-19. At the level of the study: From the United States, Italy and Spain came samples of acute and convalescent COVID-19. PBMCs, B-cell-depleted T cells, or T cells provided the cDNA or gDNA that made up the material.

This CDR3 is built from 15 residues. Trimming cost V 4 bases and J 2 bases; bases outside gene matches: 6. CDR1 SGHRS and CDR2 YFSETQ come from the germline V gene. How the authors handled the data: Estimation of nucleated cell counts was performed using reference gene primer amplification. Measured with immunoSEQ multiplex PCR; TCRdb has only the in-frame clones, and not every one. V and J calls and clone size are those listed in that table; D and trimming were worked out from the DNA. The data hold more than 110,000 clones, with 85% to 90% observed a single time. The sample consisted of peripheral blood. The chain recombines TRBV5-1 with TRBJ1-2; 9 bases are a match to TRBD1. The receptor was derived from a woman aged 80 or over with acute or convalescent COVID-19. CDR3 nucleotides: TGCGCCAGCAGCCCCCGACAGGGGGTAAACTATGGCTACACCTTC. Translation gives CASSPRQGVNYGYTF.